These T cell receptor beta chains were read from a single sample in a study of beta chain features in type 1 diabetes. The table came from immunoSEQ multiplex PCR; TCRdb's copy has only in-frame clones and leaves some out. The table has about 700,000 clones, over 10% seen once. Source material: naive CD4+ T cells from blood. The receptors were gathered from a man aged 18-30 years with type 1 diabetes. The CDR3 runs from the conserved cysteine through the conserved F or W. A D gene is named only where the DNA matches it firmly. Not every row has a clone size; where given, it reads once, few, many or a size class.

clone_size	v_call	d_call	j_call	cdr3_aa	cdr3_nt
few	TRBV30	NA	TRBJ1-2	CAWSSGVGYGYTF	TGTGCCTGGAGCTCTGGGGTTGGCTATGGCTACACCTTC
few	TRBV18	NA	TRBJ2-3	CASSPPSLNTDTQYF	TGTGCCAGCTCACCACCATCCCTTAACACAGATACGCAGTATTTT
NA	TRBV10-3	NA	TRBJ2-7	CATTTLMQGEQYF	TGTGCCACCACGACCCTAATGCAGGGCGAGCAGTACTTC
few	TRBV25-1	NA	TRBJ1-1	CASNSRLGLNTEAFF	TGTGCCAGCAACTCCCGGCTCGGCCTGAACACTGAAGCTTTCTTT
NA	TRBV25-1	TRBD2	TRBJ2-1	CASSTGGSSFSYNEQFF	TGTGCCAGCAGTACGGGGGGGTCCTCGTTTTCCTACAATGAGCAGTTCTTC
NA	TRBV29-1	NA	TRBJ2-5	CSVEEVGGEETQYF	TGCAGCGTTGAAGAGGTGGGGGGAGAAGAGACCCAGTACTTC
few	TRBV27	TRBD2	TRBJ2-1	CASIRSSSGNEQFF	TGTGCCAGCATCAGAAGCTCTAGCGGCAATGAGCAGTTCTTC
NA	TRBV2	NA	TRBJ1-5	CASLRGAAQPQHF	TGTGCCAGCCTCAGAGGGGCGGCTCAGCCCCAGCATTTT
NA	TRBV18	NA	TRBJ1-1	CASSPGQSTEAFF	TGTGCCAGCTCACCTGGGCAGAGCACTGAAGCTTTCTTT
few	TRBV7-9	NA	TRBJ2-1	CASSATYEQFF	TGTGCCAGCAGCGCAACGTATGAGCAGTTCTTC
NA	TRBV10-3	NA	TRBJ2-7	CAISNDRFYEQYF	TGTGCCATCAGCAACGACAGGTTCTACGAGCAGTACTTC
few	TRBV5-1	TRBD1	TRBJ2-2	CASGDARQGANTGELFF	TGCGCCAGCGGAGACGCTCGACAGGGGGCGAACACCGGGGAGCTGTTTTTT
NA	TRBV7-9	TRBD1	TRBJ1-3	CAGTQGEEVDTIYF	TGTGCCGGCACTCAGGGGGAAGAAGTAGACACCATATATTTT
NA	TRBV5-1	NA	TRBJ1-2	CASSLTPDDNYGYTF	TGCGCCAGCAGCTTGACACCCGATGATAACTATGGCTACACCTTC
NA	TRBV5-4	NA	TRBJ1-5	CASSWGGREPQHF	TGTGCCAGCAGCTGGGGGGGACGGGAGCCCCAGCATTTT
NA	TRBV2	NA	TRBJ1-2	CASSVSTGRGYTF	TGTGCCAGCAGTGTCTCAACGGGCCGTGGCTACACCTTC
NA	TRBV29-1	NA	TRBJ1-2	CSPHWWGYTF	TGCAGCCCCCATTGGTGGGGCTACACCTTC
NA	TRBV19	NA	TRBJ1-1	CASSIQGTNTEAFF	TGTGCCAGTAGTATACAGGGTACGAACACTGAAGCTTTCTTT
NA	TRBV20-1	NA	TRBJ2-3	CSARGTDTQYF	TGCAGTGCCAGGGGCACAGATACGCAGTATTTT
NA	TRBV14	NA	TRBJ2-5	CASSQIVGETQYF	TGTGCCAGCAGCCAAATTGTGGGAGAGACCCAGTACTTC
NA	TRBV14	NA	TRBJ2-1	CASSQTGSRVFF	TGTGCCAGCAGCCAAACCGGCTCCAGGGTGTTCTTC
few	TRBV2	NA	TRBJ2-7	CASSEMTHYEQYF	TGTGCCAGCAGTGAAATGACACACTACGAGCAGTACTTC
NA	TRBV7-9	NA	TRBJ1-4	CASSLGQGGGNEKLFF	TGTGCCAGCAGCTTAGGGCAGGGAGGCGGTAATGAAAAACTGTTTTTT
few	TRBV30	NA	TRBJ1-3	CAWKSSGNTIYF	TGTGCCTGGAAAAGCTCTGGAAACACCATATATTTT
few	TRBV19	TRBD1	TRBJ2-1	CASSLGTGLHNEQFF	TGTGCCAGTAGTCTAGGGACAGGGCTGCACAATGAGCAGTTCTTC
few	TRBV7-6	TRBD1	TRBJ2-5	CASSLTGGSEETQYF	TGTGCCAGCAGCTTGACAGGGGGCAGTGAGGAGACCCAGTACTTC
NA	TRBV10-3	NA	TRBJ1-2	CAISDEGGVGYTF	TGTGCCATCAGTGATGAGGGGGGTGTTGGCTACACCTTC
NA	TRBV6-6	NA	TRBJ1-3	CASSYSGQTLANTIYF	TGTGCCAGCAGTTACTCCGGACAGACGCTCGCAAACACCATATATTTT
NA	TRBV15	NA	TRBJ1-4	CATSRGGNEKLFF	TGTGCCACCAGCAGAGGGGGGAATGAAAAACTGTTTTTT
NA	TRBV27	NA	TRBJ1-2	CASSLGPTNYGYTF	TGTGCCAGCAGTTTAGGGCCGACTAACTATGGCTACACCTTC
few	TRBV6-1	TRBD1	TRBJ1-2	CASSEALVDRVFGYTF	TGTGCCAGCAGTGAAGCTCTCGTGGACAGGGTGTTTGGCTACACCTTC
NA	TRBV27	NA	TRBJ1-6	CASSSSPTWGNSPLHF	TGTGCCAGCAGTTCCTCCCCCACTTGGGGGAATTCACCCCTCCACTTT
NA	TRBV6-5	NA	TRBJ2-7	CASSYSTGTYEQYF	TGTGCCAGCAGTTACTCAACAGGGACCTACGAGCAGTACTTC
few	TRBV9	NA	TRBJ1-1	CASSVAGVTNTEAFF	TGTGCCAGCAGCGTGGCCGGGGTTACGAACACTGAAGCTTTCTTT
NA	TRBV11-2	NA	TRBJ2-2	CASSLQFTGELFF	TGTGCCAGCAGCTTACAGTTCACCGGGGAGCTGTTTTTT
once	TRBV7-9	TRBD1	TRBJ2-3	CASGDSLWTDTQYF	TGTGCCAGCGGGGACAGCCTCTGGACAGATACGCAGTATTTT
few	TRBV2	NA	TRBJ1-1	CASSGTVQNTEAFF	TGTGCCAGCAGCGGGACGGTACAGAACACTGAAGCTTTCTTT
few	TRBV30	NA	TRBJ2-1	CAWSVGQLNYNEQFF	TGTGCCTGGAGTGTTGGCCAGCTAAACTACAATGAGCAGTTCTTC
NA	TRBV18	TRBD1	TRBJ2-1	CASSRGQNNEQFF	TGTGCCAGCTCTCGGGGACAGAACAATGAGCAGTTCTTC
NA	TRBV6-5	TRBD1	TRBJ1-6	CASSYGTGESNSPLHF	TGTGCCAGCAGTTACGGGACAGGGGAAAGTAATTCACCCCTCCACTTT
many	TRBV14	NA	TRBJ1-4	CASSQTGGPNEKLFF	TGTGCCAGCAGCCAGACCGGGGGGCCGAATGAAAAACTGTTTTTT
few	TRBV4-1	NA	TRBJ2-3	CASSHPRGTLGPTDTQYF	TGCGCCAGCAGCCACCCACGTGGGACCCTCGGACCCACAGATACGCAGTATTTT
few	TRBV7-6	NA	TRBJ1-5	CASSPAGVSQPQHF	TGTGCCAGCAGCCCCGCGGGCGTTTCTCAGCCCCAGCATTTT
once	TRBV5-4	NA	TRBJ1-5	CASSLAGEQPQHF	TGTGCCAGCAGCTTGGCTGGGGAGCAGCCCCAGCATTTT
NA	TRBV30	TRBD2	TRBJ2-3	CAWSVGLAPQYF	TGTGCCTGGAGTGTAGGACTAGCTCCGCAGTATTTT
few	TRBV7-3	TRBD1	TRBJ2-7	CASSPSGQGTDEQYF	TGTGCCAGCAGCCCATCGGGACAGGGAACTGATGAGCAGTACTTC
few	TRBV28	TRBD2	TRBJ2-7	CASSSPPGSGAIYEQYF	TGTGCCAGCAGTTCCCCCCCGGGTAGCGGGGCGATCTACGAGCAGTACTTC
NA	TRBV4-2	NA	TRBJ2-3	CASSQTDTQYF	TGTGCCAGCAGCCAAACAGATACGCAGTATTTT
NA	TRBV5-1	NA	TRBJ2-3	CASSLGGSTDTQYF	TGCGCCAGCAGCTTAGGGGGGAGCACAGATACGCAGTATTTT
NA	TRBV2	NA	TRBJ2-6	CASTNQGTGANVLTF	TGTGCCAGCACCAACCAGGGTACTGGGGCCAACGTCCTGACTTTC
NA	TRBV20-1	NA	TRBJ2-5	CSSGSGETQYF	TGCAGTTCGGGGTCGGGAGAGACCCAGTACTTC
few	TRBV7-2	NA	TRBJ1-5	CASSPPGARGNQPQHF	TGTGCCAGCAGCCCCCCCGGGGCTAGGGGCAATCAGCCCCAGCATTTT
few	TRBV28	TRBD1	TRBJ2-7	CASSSRTGTGGYEQYF	TGTGCCAGCAGTTCAAGGACCGGGACAGGGGGCTACGAGCAGTACTTC
NA	TRBV29-1	NA	TRBJ1-2	CSVEGPGREMSFGYTF	TGCAGCGTTGAGGGCCCCGGACGAGAGATGTCTTTTGGCTACACCTTC
few	TRBV7-4	TRBD1	TRBJ1-5	CASRLGQGRCNQPQHF	TGTGCCAGCAGACTTGGACAGGGGAGATGCAATCAGCCCCAGCATTTT
NA	TRBV2	NA	TRBJ1-5	CASSGIGGAYNQPQHF	TGTGCCAGCAGCGGGATAGGCGGGGCCTACAATCAGCCCCAGCATTTT
NA	TRBV30	NA	TRBJ2-3	CAWSVRRPTDTQYF	TGTGCCTGGAGTGTACGTAGGCCCACAGATACGCAGTATTTT
NA	TRBV21-1	NA	TRBJ1-5	CASSKVEGSDDNSLNQPQHF	TGTGCCAGCAGCAAAGTAGAAGGGTCCGACGACAATAGCTTAAATCAGCCCCAGCATTTT
few	TRBV7-8	NA	TRBJ1-5	CASSRGDMTSNQPQHF	TGTGCCAGCAGCCGGGGCGACATGACTAGCAATCAGCCCCAGCATTTT
few	TRBV18	NA	TRBJ2-6	CASSPVPSGANVLTF	TGTGCCAGCTCACCAGTCCCGTCTGGGGCCAACGTCCTGACTTTC